The 10 T cell receptor beta chains listed next were all sequenced from one sample in a study of T cell responses to AZD1222 COVID-19 vaccine. Using immunoSEQ multiplex PCR, the repertoire was profiled, and TCRdb retains in-frame clones only, with some absent. This sample has 100,000 to 150,000 clones; roughly 87% occur once, and the top ten carry roughly a tenth. The sequences come from peripheral blood, collected on day 0 of AZD1222 vaccination. Receptors originate from an adult in good health.

The chain recombines TRBV11-3 with TRBJ1-4; the match to TRBD1 covers 9 bases. The CDR3 totals 15 residues. Germline trimming cut 5 bases from V and 7 bases from J; bases unmatched to any gene: 8. Germline V CDR1 and CDR2: SGHNT, YENEEA. CDR3 nucleotide sequence: TGTGCCAGCAGCGCCGGACAGGGGATCAGTGAAAAACTGTTTTTT. Amino acids: CASSAGQGISEKLFF. The variable domain in full, completed from reference TRBV11-3 and TRBJ1-4, reads EAGVVQSPRYKIIEKKQPVAFWCNPISGHNTLYWYLQNLGQGPELLIRYENEEAVDDSQLPKDRFSAERLKGVDSTLKIQPAELGDSAVYLCASSAGQGISEKLFFGSGTQLSVL.

This chain connects TRBV9 to TRBJ2-7; 10 positions agree with TRBD1. Trimming removed 0 bases from V and 6 bases from J; junction bases left unmatched: 6. The CDR3 loop spans 15 amino acids. Germline CDR1 and CDR2: SGDLS and YYNGEE. The CDR3, as DNA: TGTGCCAGCAGCGTAGGAGGGGACAGGGGTCGCGAGCAGTACTTC. This sequence encodes CASSVGGDRGREQYF. The whole variable domain, remainder taken from reference TRBV9 and TRBJ2-7, is DSGVTQTPKHLITATGQRVTLRCSPRSGDLSVYWYQQSLDQGLQFLIQYYNGEERAKGNILERFSAQQFPDLHSELNLSSLELGDSALYFCASSVGGDRGREQYFGPGTRLTVT.

The V gene is TRBV28, the J gene TRBJ2-7, with 8 bases fitting TRBD1. Per the germline V gene, CDR1 is MDHEN and CDR2 is SYDVKM. The CDR3 is made up of 13 amino acids. V lost 2 bases to trimming and J lost 6 bases; unmatched junction nucleotides: 3. CDR3 residues: CASSLGQGREQYF. The CDR3 bases are TGTGCCAGCAGTTTAGGACAGGGCCGCGAGCAGTACTTC.

This clone appeared a few times. This sequence joins TRBV7-9 and TRBJ1-1, with 9 bases lining up with TRBD1. Losses at the gene ends were 3 bases for V and 5 bases for J; bases not matched to a gene: 10. There are 16 residues in the CDR3. Germline V gene lookup returns CDR1 SEHNR and CDR2 FQNEAQ (reference sequence). CDR3 in amino acids: CASSFLTGGASTEAFF. As DNA, the CDR3 is TGTGCCAGCAGCTTCCTAACAGGGGGCGCGAGTACTGAAGCTTTCTTT.

This clone was seen only once. The chain combines TRBV6-2 or TRBV6-3 with TRBJ2-1, with no clear D. V lost 4 bases and J 10 bases, leaving 11 bases between the germline ends. Per germline, CDR1 MNHEY and CDR2 SVGEGT. The CDR3 spans 12 residues. CDR3 sequence (DNA): TGTGCCAGCAGTTCTTCTCACGGGGAGCAGTTCTTC. As protein: CASSSSHGEQFF.

The V call is TRBV21-1, the J call TRBJ1-2. TRBV21-1 is reported as a pseudogene. The CDR3 runs 17 residues. The CDR3 sequence is CASSKRDLDTSNYGYTF. The CDR3 DNA reads TGTGCCAGCAGCAAGAGGGATTTAGACACCTCTAACTATGGCTACACCTTC.

The rearrangement joins TRBV13 to TRBJ2-1, with 8 positions matching TRBD2. Germline CDR1 PRHDT, CDR2 FYEKMQ (reference sequence). J gave up 8 bases and V 5 bases, and 17 bases lay outside the gene matches. This CDR3 contains 17 residues. The CDR3, as DNA: TGTGCCAGCAGCGCCCAACTACGGGGGGGTCCGGAGGATGAGCAGTTCTTC. Translating it yields CASSAQLRGGPEDEQFF. Supplemented by reference TRBV13 and TRBJ2-1, the full variable domain reads AAGVIQSPRHLIKEKRETATLKCYPIPRHDTVYWYQQGPGQDPQFLISFYEKMQSDKGSIPDRFSAQQFSDYHSELNMSSLELGDSALYFCASSAQLRGGPEDEQFFGPGTRLTVL.

The rearrangement links TRBV4-1 to TRBJ1-4; 7 bases map to TRBD1. The germline CDR1 and CDR2 sequences are MGHRA and YSYEKL. The CDR3 has 14 amino acids. V shed 3 bases, J shed 8 bases, and the junction held 6 bases outside the gene matches. The DNA for the CDR3 is TGCGCCAGCAGCCAGGCGCAGGGGGACGAAAAACTGTTTTTT. Its translation is CASSQAQGDEKLFF.

The chain employs TRBV28 and TRBJ1-2; the D gene is possibly TRBD1 (5 bases). V lost 2 bases, J lost 6 bases, and 13 bases lay in between. Per germline, CDR1 MDHEN and CDR2 SYDVKM. This CDR3 comprises 14 residues. The CDR3, as DNA: TGTGCCAGCAGTTTACGGGCCAGGGTAGATGGCTACACCTTC. Amino acids: CASSLRARVDGYTF.

The count of this clone is one. The V and J genes are TRBV7-3 and TRBJ1-6; D gene ambiguous. The germline V and J ends were trimmed by 2 bases and 7 bases, with 6 bases remaining between them. Per germline, CDR1 SGHTA and CDR2 FQGTGA. CDR3 length equals 13 residues. The CDR3 DNA sequence: TGTGCCAGCAGCTTATTTGGCAATTCACCCCTCCACTTT. It yields the protein CASSLFGNSPLHF. The full variable domain, its missing parts supplied by reference TRBV7-3 and TRBJ1-6, is GAGVSQTPSNKVTEKGKYVELRCDPISGHTALYWYRQSLGQGPEFLIYFQGTGAADDSGLPNDRFFAVRPEGSVSTLKIQRTERGDSAVYLCASSLFGNSPLHFGNGTRLTVT.